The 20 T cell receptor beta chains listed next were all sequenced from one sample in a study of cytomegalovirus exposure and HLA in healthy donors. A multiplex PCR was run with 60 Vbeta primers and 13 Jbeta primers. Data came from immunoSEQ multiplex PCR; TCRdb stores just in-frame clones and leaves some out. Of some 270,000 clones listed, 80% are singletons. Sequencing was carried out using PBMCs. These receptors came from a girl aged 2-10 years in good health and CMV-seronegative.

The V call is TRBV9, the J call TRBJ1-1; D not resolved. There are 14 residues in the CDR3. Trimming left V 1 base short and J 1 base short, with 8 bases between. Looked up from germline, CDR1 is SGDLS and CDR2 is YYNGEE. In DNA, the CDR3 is TGTGCCAGCAGCGTATCTAGAGGGAACACTGAAGCTTTCTTT. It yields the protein CASSVSRGNTEAFF.

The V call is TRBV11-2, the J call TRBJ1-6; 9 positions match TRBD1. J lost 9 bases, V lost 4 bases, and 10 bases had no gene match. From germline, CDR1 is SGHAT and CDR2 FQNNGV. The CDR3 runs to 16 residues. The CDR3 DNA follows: TGTGCCAGCAGCTGGCAAGCCGGGACAGGGACTTCACCCCTCCACTTT. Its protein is CASSWQAGTGTSPLHF.

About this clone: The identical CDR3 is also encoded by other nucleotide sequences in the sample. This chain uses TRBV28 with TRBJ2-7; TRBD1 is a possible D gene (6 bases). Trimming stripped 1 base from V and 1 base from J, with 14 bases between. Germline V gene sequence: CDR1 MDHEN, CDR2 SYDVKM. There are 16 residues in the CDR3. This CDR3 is CASSLSPWTDSYEQYF. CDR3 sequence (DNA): TGTGCCAGCAGTTTATCCCCCTGGACAGATTCCTACGAGCAGTACTTC.

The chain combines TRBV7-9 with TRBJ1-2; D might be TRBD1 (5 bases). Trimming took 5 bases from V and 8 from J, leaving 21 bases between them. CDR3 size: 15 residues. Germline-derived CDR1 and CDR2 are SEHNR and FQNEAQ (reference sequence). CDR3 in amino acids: CASSLIQVRQSGYTF. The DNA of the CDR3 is TGTGCCAGCAGCCTCATACAGGTTCGGCAGAGCGGCTACACCTTC.

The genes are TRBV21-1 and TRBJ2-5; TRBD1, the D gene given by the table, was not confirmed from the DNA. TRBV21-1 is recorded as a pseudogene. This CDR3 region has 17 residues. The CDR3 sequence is CASSKAQGQGLQETQYF. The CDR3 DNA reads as TGTGCCAGCAGCAAAGCGCAGGGACAGGGACTCCAAGAGACCCAGTACTTC.

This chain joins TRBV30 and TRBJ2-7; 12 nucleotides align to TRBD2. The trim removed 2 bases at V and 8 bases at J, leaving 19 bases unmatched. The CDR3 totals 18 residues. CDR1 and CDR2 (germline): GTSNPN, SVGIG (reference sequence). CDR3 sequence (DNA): TGTGCCTGGAGTCCCAATCCCGGGACTAGCGGGCCCCCATTCCAGCAGTACTTC. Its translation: CAWSPNPGTSGPPFQQYF.

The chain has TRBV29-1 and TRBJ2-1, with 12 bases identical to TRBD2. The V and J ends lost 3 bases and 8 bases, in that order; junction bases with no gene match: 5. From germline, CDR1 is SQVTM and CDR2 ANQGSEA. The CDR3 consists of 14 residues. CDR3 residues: CSVDGLAGLYEQFF. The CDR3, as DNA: TGCAGCGTTGACGGACTAGCGGGGTTGTATGAGCAGTTCTTC.

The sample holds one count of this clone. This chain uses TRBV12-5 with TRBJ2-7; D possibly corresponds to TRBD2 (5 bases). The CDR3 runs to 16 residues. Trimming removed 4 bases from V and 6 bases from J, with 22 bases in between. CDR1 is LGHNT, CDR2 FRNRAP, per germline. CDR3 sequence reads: CASGWLALGSVAEQYF. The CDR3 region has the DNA TGTGCTAGTGGTTGGCTGGCCTTAGGGAGTGTGGCCGAGCAGTACTTC.

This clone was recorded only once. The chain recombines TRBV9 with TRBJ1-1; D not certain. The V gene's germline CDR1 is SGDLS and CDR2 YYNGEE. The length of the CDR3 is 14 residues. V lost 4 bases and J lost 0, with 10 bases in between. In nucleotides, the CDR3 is TGTGCCAGCAGCACGAGCTGGTTGAACACTGAAGCTTTCTTT. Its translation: CASSTSWLNTEAFF.

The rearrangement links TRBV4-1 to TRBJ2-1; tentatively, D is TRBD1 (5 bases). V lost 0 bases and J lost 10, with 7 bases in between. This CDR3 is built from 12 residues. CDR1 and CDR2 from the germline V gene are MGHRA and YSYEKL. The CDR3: CASSQEWGEQFF. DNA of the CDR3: TGCGCCAGCAGCCAAGAGTGGGGCGAGCAGTTCTTC.

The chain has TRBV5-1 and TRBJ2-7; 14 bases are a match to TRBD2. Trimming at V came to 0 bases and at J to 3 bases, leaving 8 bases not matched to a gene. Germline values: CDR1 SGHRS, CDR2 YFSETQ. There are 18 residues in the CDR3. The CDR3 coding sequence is TGCGCCAGCAGCTTGGGAACCGGGACTAGCGGGGGTATCTACGAGCAGTACTTC. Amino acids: CASSLGTGTSGGIYEQYF. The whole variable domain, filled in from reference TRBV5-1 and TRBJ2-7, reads KAGVTQTPRYLIKTRGQQVTLSCSPISGHRSVSWYQQTPGQGLQFLFEYFSETQRNKGNFPGRFSGRQFSNSRSEMNVSTLELGDSALYLCASSLGTGTSGGIYEQYFGPGTRLTVT.

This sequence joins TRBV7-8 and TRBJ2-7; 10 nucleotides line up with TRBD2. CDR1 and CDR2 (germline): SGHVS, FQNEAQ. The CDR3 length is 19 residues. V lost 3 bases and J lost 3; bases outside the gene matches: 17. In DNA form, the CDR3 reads TGTGCCAGCAGCTTCCAGACTAGCGGGTTATTTCCTATGAGCTACGAGCAGTACTTC. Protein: CASSFQTSGLFPMSYEQYF.

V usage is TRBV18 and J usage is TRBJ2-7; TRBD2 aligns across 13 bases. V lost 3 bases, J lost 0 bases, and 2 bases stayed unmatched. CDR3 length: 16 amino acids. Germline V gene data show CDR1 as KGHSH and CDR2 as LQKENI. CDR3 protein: CASSPGLAGASYEQYF. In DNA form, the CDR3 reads TGTGCCAGCTCACCCGGACTAGCGGGAGCCTCCTACGAGCAGTACTTC.

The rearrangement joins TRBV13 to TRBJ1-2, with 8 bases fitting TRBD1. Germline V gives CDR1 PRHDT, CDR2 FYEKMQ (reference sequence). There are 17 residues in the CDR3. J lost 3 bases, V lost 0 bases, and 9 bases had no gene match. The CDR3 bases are TGTGCCAGCAGCTTAGGGGGACAGGTTGACAAGGACTATGGCTACACCTTC. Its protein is CASSLGGQVDKDYGYTF.

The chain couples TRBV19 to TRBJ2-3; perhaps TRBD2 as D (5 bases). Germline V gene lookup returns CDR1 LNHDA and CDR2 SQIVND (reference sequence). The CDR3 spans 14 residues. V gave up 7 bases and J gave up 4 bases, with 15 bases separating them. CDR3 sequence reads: CASTNPGFSDTQYF. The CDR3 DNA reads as TGTGCCAGTACTAATCCGGGATTCTCAGATACGCAGTATTTT.

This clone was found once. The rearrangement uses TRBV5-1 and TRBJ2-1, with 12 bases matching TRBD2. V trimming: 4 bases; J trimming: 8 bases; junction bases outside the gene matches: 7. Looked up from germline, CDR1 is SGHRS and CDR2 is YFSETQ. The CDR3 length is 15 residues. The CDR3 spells CASSPTSGSFHEQFF. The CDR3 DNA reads TGCGCCAGCAGCCCGACTAGCGGGAGTTTCCATGAGCAGTTCTTC.

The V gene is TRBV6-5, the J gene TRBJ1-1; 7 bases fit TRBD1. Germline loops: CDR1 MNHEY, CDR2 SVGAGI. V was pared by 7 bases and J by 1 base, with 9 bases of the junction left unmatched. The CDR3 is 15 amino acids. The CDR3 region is CASTSAQGGNTEAFF. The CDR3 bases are TGTGCCAGCACCTCAGCCCAGGGGGGGAACACTGAAGCTTTCTTT.

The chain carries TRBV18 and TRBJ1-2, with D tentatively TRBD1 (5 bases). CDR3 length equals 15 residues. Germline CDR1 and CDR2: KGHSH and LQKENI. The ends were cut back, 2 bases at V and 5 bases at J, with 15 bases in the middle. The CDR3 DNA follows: TGTGCCAGCTCACCAGCGGACACCCCAAATTATGGCTACACCTTC. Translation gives CASSPADTPNYGYTF.

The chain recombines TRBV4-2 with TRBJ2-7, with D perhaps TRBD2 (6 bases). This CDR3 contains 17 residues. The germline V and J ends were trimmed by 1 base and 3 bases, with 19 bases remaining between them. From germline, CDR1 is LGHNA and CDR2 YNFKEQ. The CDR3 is CASSQAQTGTGIYEQYF. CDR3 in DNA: TGTGCCAGCAGCCAAGCCCAAACCGGGACTGGAATCTACGAGCAGTACTTC.

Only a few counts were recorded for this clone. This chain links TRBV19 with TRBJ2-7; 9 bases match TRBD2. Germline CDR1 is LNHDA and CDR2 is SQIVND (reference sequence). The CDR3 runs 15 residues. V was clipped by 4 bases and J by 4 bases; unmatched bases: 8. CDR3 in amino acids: CASSTGASGVYEQYF. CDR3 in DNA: TGTGCCAGTAGTACTGGAGCTAGCGGGGTTTACGAGCAGTACTTC.